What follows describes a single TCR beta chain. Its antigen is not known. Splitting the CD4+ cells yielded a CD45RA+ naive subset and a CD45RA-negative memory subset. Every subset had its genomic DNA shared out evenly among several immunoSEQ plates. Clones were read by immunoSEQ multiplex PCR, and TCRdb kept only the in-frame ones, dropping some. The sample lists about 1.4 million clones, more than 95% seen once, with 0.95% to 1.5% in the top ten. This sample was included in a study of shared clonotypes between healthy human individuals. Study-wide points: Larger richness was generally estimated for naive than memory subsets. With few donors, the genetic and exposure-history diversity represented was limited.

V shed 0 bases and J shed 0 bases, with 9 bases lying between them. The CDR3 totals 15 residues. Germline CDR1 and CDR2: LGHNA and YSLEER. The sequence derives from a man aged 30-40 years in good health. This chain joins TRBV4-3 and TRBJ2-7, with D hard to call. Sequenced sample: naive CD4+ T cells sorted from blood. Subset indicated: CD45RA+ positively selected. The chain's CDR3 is CASSQEAYYSYEQYF. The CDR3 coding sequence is TGCGCCAGCAGCCAAGAAGCCTACTACTCCTACGAGCAGTACTTC.